These T cell receptor beta chains were read from a single sample in a study of blood T cell repertoires in COVID-19. TCRdb's table, derived via immunoSEQ multiplex PCR, lists solely in-frame clones and lacks some. Of 250,000 to 300,000 clones listed, around 89% were seen once; the top ten hold 2%. The sample consisted of PBMCs or T cells enriched from blood (not recorded which). These receptor sequences come from a woman aged 60 to 75 in a cohort exposed to, infected with or recovered from COVID-19 (not recorded which). Each CDR3 is given with its conserved first and last residue. The D gene is left open where the match is weak. Clone size is stated in some rows and not others, as once, few, many or a class when expanded.

D | size | J | V | DNA | CDR3
- | - | TRBJ1-4 | TRBV30 | TGTGCCTGGAGTGAAGGGGCAGGTGATAATGAAAAACTGTTTTTT | CAWSEGAGDNEKLFF
TRBD1 | - | TRBJ2-5 | TRBV5-4 | TGTGCCAGCAGTCAAGGGACAGGGGGCGGTCGGTGGGAGACCCAGTACTTC | CASSQGTGGGRWETQYF
- | - | TRBJ2-7 | TRBV30 | TGTGCCTGGAGTGTGACAACCAGCTCCTACGAGCAGTACTTC | CAWSVTTSSYEQYF
TRBD2 | - | TRBJ2-4 | TRBV19 | TGTGCCAGTAGTATCCGACCCGGCGGGAGGGAGGGGAGAAACATTCAGTACTTC | CASSIRPGGREGRNIQYF
TRBD1 | - | TRBJ1-2 | TRBV3-1/TRBV3-2 | TGTGCCAGCAGCCAAGACAGGGGGCTTGGCTACACCTTC | CASSQDRGLGYTF
- | - | TRBJ2-1 | TRBV20-1 | TGCAGTGCTAGTTCGGGTTCCTCCTACAATGAGCAGTTCTTC | CSASSGSSYNEQFF
TRBD1 | - | TRBJ2-5 | TRBV7-2 | TGTGCCAGCAGCAAACACAGGGGGCAAGAGACCCAGTACTTC | CASSKHRGQETQYF
TRBD2 | - | TRBJ2-3 | TRBV11-1 | TGTGCCAGCAGTCCGGGACTAGCAGGGGGTACGCAGTATTTT | CASSPGLAGGTQYF
- | - | TRBJ1-5 | TRBV2 | TGTGCCAGCAATGGAGGGGAACAGCCCCAGCATTTT | CASNGGEQPQHF
TRBD1 | - | TRBJ1-1 | TRBV6-2/TRBV6-3 | TGTGCCAGCAGTTACCTACAGGGGGCGGCTTTCTTT | CASSYLQGAAFF
- | - | TRBJ2-7 | TRBV20-1 | TGCAGTGCTAGTGACGAGAGTGTCGGCTCCTACGAGCAGTACTTC | CSASDESVGSYEQYF
- | - | TRBJ1-2 | TRBV12-3/TRBV12-4 | TGTGCCAGCAGTTTAAGCAGGGGTGGTGGCTACACCTTC | CASSLSRGGGYTF
- | - | TRBJ2-5 | TRBV18 | TGTGCCAGCTCACCAACTAGGCAAGAGACCCAGTACTTC | CASSPTRQETQYF
TRBD2 | few | TRBJ2-1 | TRBV5-1 | TGCGCCAGCAGCTTGGAGCGCGGGGGAGAGGCCTACAATGAGCAGTTCTTC | CASSLERGGEAYNEQFF
- | once | TRBJ2-7 | TRBV2 | TGTGCCAGCAGCCTGAAAACAGTGTTATCAATCCACGAGCAGTACTTC | CASSLKTVLSIHEQYF
- | - | TRBJ1-5 | TRBV4-1 | TGCGCCAGCAGCCAAGTCGGAGGGGATCAGCCCCAGCATTTT | CASSQVGGDQPQHF
- | - | TRBJ2-7 | TRBV24-1 | TGTGCCACCAGTGATGGAGGTACCTACGAGCAGTACTTC | CATSDGGTYEQYF
- | - | TRBJ2-7 | TRBV7-9 | TGTGCCAGCAGCTTTGCGGGGAACGGCTACGAGCAGTACTTC | CASSFAGNGYEQYF
TRBD2 | - | TRBJ2-1 | TRBV27 | TGTGCCAGCTCTGGGACTAAGAGTAACAATGAGCAGTTCTTC | CASSGTKSNNEQFF
TRBD1 | - | TRBJ2-7 | TRBV24-1 | TGTGCCACCAGTGATGGGACAGGGGGGTTCTACGAGCAGTACTTC | CATSDGTGGFYEQYF
TRBD2 | - | TRBJ2-3 | TRBV10-1 | TGCGCCAGCAGTGAGTCGAGCGGGAGGAGCACAGATACGCAGTATTTT | CASSESSGRSTDTQYF
- | - | TRBJ1-1 | TRBV10-1 | TGCGCCAGCAGTGTTGGGGGGGTCACTGAAGCTTTCTTT | CASSVGGVTEAFF
TRBD2 | - | TRBJ2-5 | TRBV4-1 | TGCGCCAGCAGCCGTATAGCGGGAACGTTACAAGAGACCCAGTACTTC | CASSRIAGTLQETQYF
TRBD1 | - | TRBJ1-3 | TRBV28 | TGTGCCAGCAGGACCACAGGGGCCGGCTCTGGAAACACCATATATTTT | CASRTTGAGSGNTIYF
TRBD1 | - | TRBJ1-6 | TRBV19 | TGTGCCAGTGGGATATGGACAGGGAATAATTCACCCCTCCACTTT | CASGIWTGNNSPLHF
TRBD1 | - | TRBJ2-1 | TRBV6-1 | TGTGCCAGCAGTGGGCGACAGGGGAGCTCCTACAATGAGCAGTTCTTC | CASSGRQGSSYNEQFF
TRBD2 | - | TRBJ2-5 | TRBV4-1 | TGCGCCAGCAGCCTCACCCTAGCGGGAGGAGAAGAGACCCAGTACTTC | CASSLTLAGGEETQYF
- | - | TRBJ2-7 | TRBV27 | TGTGCCAGCAGTTTAAAATACGACAGCTCCTACGAGCAGTACTTC | CASSLKYDSSYEQYF
TRBD2 | - | TRBJ2-2 | TRBV19 | TGTGCCAGTAGATCCCTAGCGGGAGGGCCCTACACCGGGGAGCTGTTTTTT | CASRSLAGGPYTGELFF
- | - | TRBJ2-5 | TRBV5-1 | TGCGCCAGCAGCCGGGGGACCGGCTTTGGAGAGACCCAGTACTTC | CASSRGTGFGETQYF
- | - | TRBJ1-1 | TRBV7-9 | TGTGCCAGCAGCCCCTCAGGGAACACTGAAGCTTTCTTT | CASSPSGNTEAFF
TRBD1 | - | TRBJ1-5 | TRBV9 | TGTGCCAGCAGCGTAGATGGGACAGGGAAGCAGCCCCAGCATTTT | CASSVDGTGKQPQHF
TRBD1 | - | TRBJ1-2 | TRBV11-2 | TGTGCCAGCAGCTCCCTCCGGGACAGGCGACTGACTAACTATGGCTACACCTTC | CASSSLRDRRLTNYGYTF
TRBD1 | few | TRBJ1-2 | TRBV15 | TGTGCCACCAGCAGATCCGACAGGGGAGGGTTTGGTGGCTACACCTTC | CATSRSDRGGFGGYTF
TRBD1 | - | TRBJ1-5 | TRBV27 | TGTGCCAGCCGTGACAGACAGGGGCACAATCAGCCCCAGCATTTT | CASRDRQGHNQPQHF
TRBD2 | - | TRBJ2-7 | TRBV27 | TGTGCCAGCACCCCGGGGGGGTTGGGAACCTACGAGCAGTACTTC | CASTPGGLGTYEQYF
- | few | TRBJ1-2 | TRBV28 | TGTGCCAGCAGTTTAGCGACCACGGGGGGGCATGGCTACACCTTC | CASSLATTGGHGYTF
- | - | TRBJ2-3 | TRBV29-1 | TGCAGCGTCCTACTAGAAAGCACAGATACGCAGTATTTT | CSVLLESTDTQYF
TRBD1 | - | TRBJ1-4 | TRBV6-5 | TGTGCCAGCAGTTACAGGACAGGGGGTGGAAAAAAACTGTTTTTT | CASSYRTGGGKKLFF
- | - | TRBJ1-1 | TRBV19 | TGTGCCAGTAGTATCGCGGTCGGCCGGCCAGGGCCAAACACTGAAGCTTTCTTT | CASSIAVGRPGPNTEAFF
TRBD1 | - | TRBJ2-7 | TRBV11-2 | TGTGCCAGCAGCTGGGACAGGGAGAATTACGAGCAGTACTTC | CASSWDRENYEQYF
- | - | TRBJ1-6 | TRBV2 | TGTGCCAGCAGTTTGGAGACAGCACGGGATTCACCCCTCCACTTT | CASSLETARDSPLHF
- | - | TRBJ1-6 | TRBV2 | TGTGCCAGCAAAGGGAGAAATTATAATTCACCCCTCCACTTT | CASKGRNYNSPLHF
- | once | TRBJ2-2 | TRBV5-8 | TGTGCCAGCAGCGAACCCTTCCGAGGCTTCCTGGCCGGGGAGCTGTTTTTT | CASSEPFRGFLAGELFF
- | - | TRBJ1-2 | TRBV5-1 | TGCGCCAGCAGCTGGGACATTGGAGGCTATGGCTACACCTTC | CASSWDIGGYGYTF
TRBD1 | once | TRBJ1-1 | TRBV6-2/TRBV6-3 | TGTGCCAGCAGTCTGACAGGGAGTGTTGCTTTCTTT | CASSLTGSVAFF
- | - | TRBJ1-5 | TRBV28 | TGTGCCAGCAGTTTGCGATTAGAGGGAAATCAGCCCCAGCATTTT | CASSLRLEGNQPQHF